Listed here are 18 T cell receptor beta chains from one sample, sequenced in a study of Graves' ophthalmopathy and Graves' hyperthyroidism. Amplifying from RNA transcripts, the study obtained TCR beta CDR3 regions. Second-round multiplex PCR followed a first-round RT-PCR using HTBI primers. TCRdb re-called the multiplex PCR reads through MiXCR, storing one row per CDR3 protein. The data hold 300,000 to 450,000 distinct CDR3 sequences, with about 17% observed a single time. The sequencing sample was made of peripheral blood. The receptors were sampled from an adult woman with stable Graves' hyperthyroidism.

The chain has TRBV7-3 and TRBJ2-2; TRBD2 aligns across 7 bases. The CDR3 extends over 14 amino acids. The germline CDR1 and CDR2 sequences are SGHTA and FQGTGA. Losses at the gene ends were 2 bases for V and 5 bases for J; bases not matched to a gene: 2. Here the CDR3 DNA reads TGTGCCAGCAGCTTATGGGGGGGGACCGGGGAGCTGTTTTTT. Translating gives CASSLWGGTGELFF.

The gene calls are TRBV7-8 and TRBJ1-1, with D unclear. Germline assignment: CDR1 SGHVS and CDR2 FQNEAQ. The CDR3 has 17 residues. V lost 4 bases and J lost 0, with 18 bases in between. DNA of the CDR3: TGTGCCAGCAGCTCACCTCGTCACGGGTCCTTGAACACTGAAGCTTTCTTT. Protein: CASSSPRHGSLNTEAFF.

At least ten counts were recorded for this clonotype. The V and J genes are TRBV12-5 and TRBJ1-5; D may be TRBD1 (5 bases). Trimming took off 3 bases at V and 7 bases at J, with 13 bases between the two ends. The CDR3 runs to 14 residues. Per the germline V gene, CDR1 is LGHNT and CDR2 is FRNRAP. Here the CDR3 reads CASGFFRDGQPQHF. The DNA of the CDR3 is TGTGCTAGTGGTTTTTTCAGGGATGGGCAGCCCCAGCATTTT. Full variable domain (rest looked up from reference TRBV12-5 and TRBJ1-5): DARVTQTPRHKVTEMGQEVTMRCQPILGHNTVFWYRQTMMQGLELLAYFRNRAPLDDSGMPKDRFSAEMPDATLATLKIQPSEPRDSAVYFCASGFFRDGQPQHFGDGTRLSIL.

This clonotype was picked up many times. This chain joins TRBV28 and TRBJ2-7; D ambiguous. Trimming took 1 base from V and 2 from J, leaving 9 bases between them. The CDR3 is made up of 14 amino acids. Per germline, CDR1 MDHEN and CDR2 SYDVKM. This CDR3 reads CASSLLFQTYEQYF. DNA for the CDR3: TGTGCCAGCAGTTTATTATTTCAAACCTACGAGCAGTACTTC.

This clonotype appeared a few times. V usage is TRBV3-1 and J usage is TRBJ1-2; weak D call: TRBD1 (6 bases). Trimming took off 1 base at V and 8 bases at J, with 14 bases between the two ends. Per the germline V gene, CDR1 is LGHDT and CDR2 is YNNKEL (reference sequence). CDR3 length equals 14 residues. The CDR3 is CASSQAQGFRGYTF. For the CDR3, the DNA is TGTGCCAGCAGCCAAGCACAGGGCTTTCGGGGCTACACCTTC.

This sequence joins TRBV4-1 and TRBJ2-4; D could derive from TRBD1 or TRBD2 (5 bases each). The V end was cut by 2 bases, the J end by 0 bases, with 17 bases between. The CDR3 is made up of 18 amino acids. Germline assignment: CDR1 MGHRA and CDR2 YSYEKL. The CDR3: CASSQHPQGRLAKNIQYF. The CDR3 coding sequence is TGCGCCAGCAGCCAACACCCTCAGGGACGGTTAGCCAAAAACATTCAGTACTTC.

The sample holds many counts of this clonotype. The genes are TRBV12-3 or TRBV12-4 and TRBJ1-1, with 8 bases that match TRBD1. The CDR3 is made up of 15 amino acids. Trimming took 6 bases from V and 1 from J; bases not matched to a gene: 7. The CDR3 spells CASSRVGTGNTEAFF. CDR3 nucleotide sequence: TGTGCCAGCAGCCGCGTCGGGACAGGGAACACTGAAGCTTTCTTT.

This chain links TRBV6-1 with TRBJ1-5, with a possible D match to TRBD1 (6 bases). Trimming pared 6 bases from V and 7 bases from J, leaving 16 bases between. Looked up from germline, CDR1 is MNHNS and CDR2 is SASEGT. The CDR3 contains 14 residues. The chain's CDR3 is CASRKQGWGQPQHF. DNA of the CDR3: TGTGCCAGCAGAAAACAGGGTTGGGGACAGCCCCAGCATTTT.

This clonotype was detected ten times or more. The genes are TRBV14 and TRBJ1-1, with D unresolved. Germline V lookup: CDR1 SGHDN, CDR2 FVKESK. Trimming cost V 0 bases and J 5 bases, with 10 bases left between them. The CDR3 covers 14 residues. For the CDR3, the DNA is TGTGCCAGCAGCCAAGACAGTTGGCAAACTGAAGCTTTCTTT. Translation: CASSQDSWQTEAFF.

About this clonotype: One end of the junction varies from germline; a read error may be responsible. The chain carries TRBV10-3 and TRBJ2-4; 16 bases agree with TRBD2. CDR1 is ENHRY and CDR2 is SYGVKD in the germline V gene. CDR3 length: 19 amino acids. CDR3 sequence (DNA): TGTGCCATCAGTGAGGCCGGGACTAGCGGGAGGGCCGTTAAAAACATTAAGTACTTC. It yields the protein CAISEAGTSGRAVKNIKYF.

This clonotype was counted ten times or more. J is TRBJ2-7 and V is TRBV20-1, with D unclear. Per germline, CDR1 DFQATT and CDR2 SNEGSKA (reference sequence). V lost 0 bases, J lost 1 base, and 4 bases lay in between. The CDR3 extends over 12 amino acids. As DNA, the CDR3 is TGCAGTGCTAGAGATGGGTCCTACGAGCAGTACTTC. The encoded protein is CSARDGSYEQYF.

This clonotype appeared many times. This chain uses TRBV2 with TRBJ1-1, with D unresolved. The V end lost 6 bases, the J end lost 3 bases, and 11 bases lay between the germline ends. The CDR3 totals 13 residues. Per germline, CDR1 SNHLY and CDR2 FYNNEI. DNA of the CDR3: TGTGCCAGCAGGCCCAGTTGGGACACTGAAGCTTTCTTT. It specifies CASRPSWDTEAFF.

This clonotype was counted many times. One end of the junction fails to match germline, which may point to a read error. The rearrangement uses TRBV6-5 and TRBJ2-4, with D possibly TRBD1 on 5 matching bases. This CDR3 contains 16 residues. Germline-derived CDR1 and CDR2 are MNHEY and SVGAGI. CDR3 bases: TGTGCCAGCAGTTACGCAGGGCTTTTAGTCAAAAACATTAAGTACTTC. It encodes CASSYAGLLVKNIKYF.

At least ten counts were recorded for this clonotype. The chain carries TRBV20-1 and TRBJ1-1; TRBD1 is a possible D gene (5 bases). V was pared by 0 bases and J by 1 base, with 9 bases between. In germline, CDR1 is DFQATT, CDR2 SNEGSKA (reference sequence). CDR3 length: 14 residues. Here the CDR3 DNA reads TGCAGTGCTAGAGACCCAGGGACGAACACTGAAGCTTTCTTT. Its translation: CSARDPGTNTEAFF.

This clonotype has ten or more counts. The gene calls are TRBV7-2 and TRBJ2-5; D unclear. This CDR3 spans 14 amino acids. V was cut by 5 bases and J by 2 bases, with 12 bases left in between. Germline V CDR1 and CDR2: SGHTA, FQGNSA. CDR3 sequence (DNA): TGTGCCAGCAGCCGGCCCGGGTTACAAGAGACCCAGTACTTC. Translated: CASSRPGLQETQYF.

As concerns this clonotype: Just one base apart from a much larger clone, this may be a read error. The gene calls are TRBV28 and TRBJ2-2; D assignment may be TRBD1 or TRBD2 (6 bases each). The germline CDR1 and CDR2 sequences are MDHEN and SYDVKM. CDR3 length: 15 residues. The chain's CDR3 is CASMGGGANIGELFF. The CDR3 DNA follows: TGTGCCAGCATGGGGGGCGGAGCGAACATCGGGGAGCTGTTTTTT.

In its sample, this clonotype was seen many times. J is TRBJ1-1 and V is TRBV27, with 8 bases identical to TRBD1. The CDR3 totals 14 residues. V shed 6 bases, J shed 6 bases, and the junction held 9 bases outside the gene matches. Germline V gives CDR1 MNHEY, CDR2 SMNVEV (reference sequence). The CDR3 nucleotides read TGTGCCAGCAGCCCCACAGGGGGGGGCGCTGAAGCTTTCTTT. Translated: CASSPTGGGAEAFF.

The V call is TRBV6-5, the J call TRBJ2-5; TRBD1 aligns across 11 bases. J lost 2 bases, V lost 3 bases, and 5 bases had no gene match. Germline V CDR1 and CDR2: MNHEY, SVGAGI. This CDR3 is built from 16 residues. DNA for the CDR3: TGTGCCAGCAGTTATCGGACAGGGGGCTTACAAGAGACCCAGTACTTC. Its translation is CASSYRTGGLQETQYF.